These 22 T cell receptor beta chains share one sample of origin, sequenced in a study of blood T cell repertoires in COVID-19. Sequencing used immunoSEQ multiplex PCR; TCRdb keeps in-frame clones, though not all of them. The data hold a few hundred thousand clones, with 88% observed a single time. The sequenced material came from PBMCs or T cells enriched from blood (not recorded which). These receptors were obtained from a man aged 30-40 years who had recovered from COVID-19.

V and J are TRBV7-6 and TRBJ1-1; 7 nucleotides match TRBD1. This CDR3 has 15 residues. The germline gives CDR1 SGHVS, CDR2 FNYEAQ. Trimming took 5 bases from V and 1 from J; bases not matched to a gene: 7. CDR3 DNA sequence: TGTGCCAGCAGCAAGTACAGGGGACCGAACACTGAAGCTTTCTTT. This sequence encodes CASSKYRGPNTEAFF.

For this clone: The germline gene is not matched at one end of the junction; a read error may be the cause. This chain uses TRBV5-1 with TRBJ1-1; D possibly corresponds to TRBD1 (5 bases). The CDR3 totals 16 residues. Germline CDR1 SGHRS, CDR2 YFSETQ. CDR3 sequence reads: CASSLGQGTHFTPQSF. CDR3 in DNA: TGCGCCAGCAGCTTGGGGCAGGGTACCCACTTCACCCCACAAAGCTTC.

The chain carries TRBV3-1 (or the pseudogene TRBV3-2) and TRBJ1-5; no definite D call. The V end lost 4 bases, the J end lost 6 bases, and 13 bases lay between the germline ends. The CDR3 has 14 residues. In germline, CDR1 is LGHDT, CDR2 YNNKEL (reference sequence). The CDR3: CASSPFGVGQPQHF. The CDR3 nucleotides read TGTGCCAGCAGCCCCTTCGGGGTTGGTCAGCCCCAGCATTTT.

About this clone: One junction end does not reproduce the germline sequence, and a read error may be involved. The chain employs TRBV9 and TRBJ1-4, with TRBD1 as a possible D gene (5 bases). Looked up from germline, CDR1 is SGDLS and CDR2 is YYNGEE. The CDR3 loop spans 15 amino acids. The CDR3 bases are TGTGCCAGCAGCGTAACAAGCGGGGCTAACGAAAAACTGTTTTTT. It encodes CASSVTSGANEKLFF.

The CDR3 bases are TGTGCCAGCAGCTCTGGGACTAGCGGGGGGGCTCGACGGTATGAGCAGTTCTTC. This codes for CASSSGTSGGARRYEQFF. V usage is TRBV7-9 and J usage is TRBJ2-1, with 16 bases fitting TRBD2. Germline-derived CDR1 and CDR2 are SEHNR and FQNEAQ (reference sequence). J lost 8 bases, V lost 4 bases, and 11 bases had no gene match. The CDR3 loop spans 18 amino acids.

V and J are TRBV5-1 and TRBJ1-2; 9 bases match TRBD1. This CDR3 has 15 amino acids. The germline CDR1 and CDR2 sequences are SGHRS and YFSETQ. After removal of 4 bases from V and 1 base from J, the junction contained 5 bases not matched to a gene. The CDR3: CASSPAGQGNYGYTF. CDR3 nucleotide sequence: TGCGCCAGCAGCCCCGCGGGACAGGGTAACTATGGCTACACCTTC.

The chain is built from TRBV5-1 and TRBJ2-2; 7 positions agree with TRBD1. The length of the CDR3 is 16 residues. Per the germline V gene, CDR1 is SGHRS and CDR2 is YFSETQ. Germline trimming cut 2 bases from V and 1 base from J; bases unmatched to any gene: 5. The CDR3 DNA sequence: TGCGCCAGCAGCTTACAGGGGTCAGGGAACACCGGGGAGCTGTTTTTT. This codes for CASSLQGSGNTGELFF.

The chain's CDR3 is CASRRLSVDTEAFF. CDR3 in DNA: TGTGCCAGTCGCCGGTTAAGTGTTGACACTGAAGCTTTCTTT. The rearrangement uses TRBV27 and TRBJ1-1; D unclear. The CDR3 has 14 amino acids. The germline V gene encodes CDR1 MNHEY and CDR2 SMNVEV (reference sequence). V was pared by 9 bases and J by 3 bases, with 17 bases between.

The rearrangement links TRBV25-1 to TRBJ2-7; 7 bases fit TRBD1. Germline V gene lookup returns CDR1 MGHDK and CDR2 SYGVNS. V lost 4 bases and J lost 1; bases outside the gene matches: 4. This CDR3 is built from 14 residues. The CDR3 here is CASSGTQGSYEQYF. CDR3 DNA sequence: TGTGCCAGCAGTGGGACACAGGGGTCCTACGAGCAGTACTTC.

This chain links TRBV2 with TRBJ2-1; 11 bases map to TRBD2. Losses at the gene ends were 1 base for V and 5 bases for J; bases not matched to a gene: 4. The CDR3 length is 16 residues. Germline values: CDR1 SNHLY, CDR2 FYNNEI. The CDR3 DNA sequence: TGTGCCAGCAGTGAAGTCCTAGCGGGGGGTAACAATGAGCAGTTCTTC. It encodes CASSEVLAGGNNEQFF.

The chain combines TRBV4-2 with TRBJ2-5; TRBD2 agrees at 12 bases. Germline CDR1 is LGHNA and CDR2 is YNFKEQ. The CDR3 has 17 amino acids. The junction had 7 bases not matched to a gene; V was cut back by 0 bases and J by 5 bases. In DNA form, the CDR3 reads TGTGCCAGCAGCCAAGAAGGTGCTAGCGGGGGGGTCGAGACCCAGTACTTC. Translating gives CASSQEGASGGVETQYF.

The chain carries TRBV3-1 (or the pseudogene TRBV3-2) and TRBJ1-1; unclear D gene. The germline CDR1 and CDR2 sequences are LGHDT and YNNKEL (reference sequence). This CDR3 comprises 13 residues. V lost 0 bases and J lost 10, with 12 bases in between. The CDR3 DNA sequence: TGTGCCAGCAGCCAAGATAATGGATGGAGAGCTTTCTTT. Translation gives CASSQDNGWRAFF.

CDR3 nucleotide sequence: TGTGCCTGGACAACAGGGGGGCCTGGCTACACCTTC. Amino acid sequence: CAWTTGGPGYTF. This chain links TRBV30 with TRBJ1-2, with 8 positions matching TRBD1. Germline loops: CDR1 GTSNPN, CDR2 SVGIG (reference sequence). V trimming: 4 bases; J trimming: 7 bases; junction bases outside the gene matches: 5. The length of the CDR3 is 12 residues.

This chain links TRBV29-1 with TRBJ2-3, with 9 bases matching TRBD2. Germline values: CDR1 SQVTM, CDR2 ANQGSEA. The CDR3 contains 14 residues. V shed 4 bases, J shed 0 bases, and the junction held 2 bases outside the gene matches. The CDR3 spells CSVASGASTDTQYF. CDR3 sequence (DNA): TGCAGCGTTGCTAGCGGGGCTAGCACAGATACGCAGTATTTT.

The V call is TRBV6-5, the J call TRBJ2-7, with TRBD1 identical over 8 bases. The V gene end was trimmed by 8 bases and the J gene end by 4 bases; junction bases not matched to a gene: 7. This CDR3 has 13 amino acids. The germline V gene encodes CDR1 MNHEY and CDR2 SVGAGI. The CDR3 DNA reads TGTGCCAGCTCGAAGACAGGGGAATACGAGCAGTACTTC. The encoded protein is CASSKTGEYEQYF.

The chain carries TRBV16 and TRBJ1-1; tentatively, D is TRBD1 (6 bases). The CDR3 sequence is 14 residues long. Trimming removed 3 bases at V and 3 bases at J, with 11 bases between. Germline CDR1 KGHSY, CDR2 FQNENV. The CDR3 DNA is TGTGCCAGCAGCCACGGGACACCCGACACTGAAGCTTTCTTT. Protein: CASSHGTPDTEAFF.

The V and J genes are TRBV28 and TRBJ2-3; the D gene is possibly TRBD2 (5 bases). The V end was cut by 5 bases, the J end by 0 bases, with 12 bases between. This CDR3 spans 15 amino acids. Germline V gene lookup returns CDR1 MDHEN and CDR2 SYDVKM. The CDR3 loop is CASSPSGASTDTQYF. CDR3 nucleotide sequence: TGTGCCAGCAGTCCGAGCGGAGCTAGCACAGATACGCAGTATTTT.

In its sample, this clone was seen once. This chain joins TRBV2 and TRBJ2-1; 9 bases fit TRBD2. Germline trimming cut 0 bases from V and 7 bases from J; bases unmatched to any gene: 13. This CDR3 contains 18 residues. From germline, CDR1 is SNHLY and CDR2 FYNNEI. CDR3 sequence (DNA): TGTGCCAGCAGTGAAGCGCTTCTCGGCGGGGGGGAGGGTAATGAGCAGTTCTTC. Its translation: CASSEALLGGGEGNEQFF.

The chain has TRBV19 and TRBJ1-1; D unclear. The V and J ends lost 8 bases and 7 bases respectively, with 11 bases between them. The germline V gene encodes CDR1 LNHDA and CDR2 SQIVND (reference sequence). The CDR3 spans 11 residues. CDR3 in amino acids: CASWSRREAFF. In DNA, the CDR3 is TGTGCCAGTTGGAGTCGTCGTGAAGCTTTCTTT.

This rearrangement joins TRBV30 to TRBJ2-3; tentatively, D is TRBD1 (5 bases). The CDR3 runs to 15 residues. The V end lost 2 bases, the J end lost 4 bases, and 16 bases lay between the germline ends. CDR1 is GTSNPN and CDR2 is SVGIG in the germline V gene (reference sequence). The CDR3 DNA sequence: TGTGCCTGGAGTTCTGGCGGCTCAGGGTCAGATACGCAGTATTTT. Translated, it gives CAWSSGGSGSDTQYF.

The chain uses TRBV28 and TRBJ1-1; a weak D match, TRBD1 (6 bases). This CDR3 has 11 amino acids. Deletions cut 9 bases from V and 7 bases from J, with 12 bases between. Germline V gene lookup returns CDR1 MDHEN and CDR2 SYDVKM. The CDR3 coding sequence is TGTGCCAGTAGGACAGTTTTTGAAGCTTTCTTT. This gives the protein CASRTVFEAFF.

The chain links TRBV21-1 to TRBJ1-5; the listed D gene, TRBD1, was not tested against the DNA. TRBV21-1 is a listed pseudogene. The CDR3 consists of 18 residues. In nucleotides, the CDR3 is TGTGCCAGCAGCAAAGGGGGCACCTTGACCTATAGCAATCAGCCCCAGCATTTT. Residues: CASSKGGTLTYSNQPQHF.